These 18 T cell receptor beta chains share one sample of origin, sequenced in a study of T-cell reconstitution after alpha-beta-depleted transplantation in children. Unique molecular identifiers were built into the TCRbeta library. A single record per CDR3 protein comes from TCRdb applying MiXCR to the PCR reads. The repertoire holds 670,000 or so distinct CDR3 sequences, with about an eighth as singletons. Sample: PBMCs, taken before TCRalphabeta/CD19-depleted stem cell transplant. The receptors shown here come from a girl aged 2-10 years with congenital amegakaryocytic thrombocytopenia, due to receive a stem cell transplant.

This clonotype was seen at least ten times. V is TRBV20-1 and J is TRBJ2-1; 9 bases align to TRBD2. This CDR3 region has 16 residues. V was clipped by 0 bases and J by 2 bases; unmatched bases: 5. Looked up from germline, CDR1 is DFQATT and CDR2 is SNEGSKA (reference sequence). The CDR3, as DNA: TGCAGTGCTAGAGACCATAGCGGGAGAACCTACAATGAGCAGTTCTTC. Translating it yields CSARDHSGRTYNEQFF.

Ten or more counts support this clonotype. This chain uses TRBV20-1 with TRBJ2-1; D is uncertain. Trimming pared 5 bases from V and 10 bases from J, leaving 12 bases between. Per the germline V gene, CDR1 is DFQATT and CDR2 is SNEGSKA (reference sequence). The CDR3 sequence is 11 residues long. CDR3 sequence (DNA): TGCAGTGCTGGGGTTTTTAGAGAGCAGTTCTTC. This codes for CSAGVFREQFF.

This clonotype was observed many times. The chain is built from TRBV2 and TRBJ2-7; 11 nucleotides agree with TRBD2. CDR1 and CDR2 from the germline V gene are SNHLY and FYNNEI. The CDR3 has 14 residues. After removal of 9 bases from V and 4 bases from J, the junction contained 8 bases not matched to a gene. This CDR3 reads CASQLRLAGYEQYF. The CDR3 DNA is TGTGCCAGTCAACTTCGACTAGCGGGGTACGAGCAGTACTTC.

This clonotype was seen ten or more times. The junction shows a germline mismatch at one end, possibly a read error. The chain employs TRBV29-1 and TRBJ2-3; the match to TRBD2 covers 7 bases. Germline CDR1 SQVTM, CDR2 ANQGSEA. CDR3 size: 15 residues. The DNA for the CDR3 is TGCAGCGTCACCCCATCAGGCGGGAGCACGGATACGCAGTATTTT. Its protein is CSVTPSGGSTDTQYF.

This clonotype was seen more than once but under ten times. The rearrangement joins TRBV29-1 to TRBJ1-1, with a possible D match to TRBD1 (5 bases). Germline values: CDR1 SQVTM, CDR2 ANQGSEA. The CDR3 length is 13 residues. The V and J ends lost 5 bases and 3 bases respectively, with 13 bases between them. The CDR3 nucleotides read TGCAGCGTTAAACTGGGGCGCGACACTGAAGCTTTCTTT. Encoded protein: CSVKLGRDTEAFF.

J is TRBJ2-6 and V is TRBV29-1, with D unclear. The length of the CDR3 is 15 residues. Germline-derived CDR1 and CDR2 are SQVTM and ANQGSEA. V lost 3 bases and J 0 bases, leaving 9 bases between the germline ends. CDR3 sequence: CSVEPLSSGANVLTF. In nucleotides, the CDR3 is TGCAGCGTTGAGCCATTGAGCTCTGGGGCCAACGTCCTGACTTTC.

This clonotype has at least ten counts. The chain links TRBV29-1 to TRBJ1-1; the D is unclear. Germline CDR1 and CDR2: SQVTM and ANQGSEA. The CDR3 runs 10 residues. The V gene lost 4 bases and the J gene lost 3 bases, with 3 bases spanning the gap. CDR3 DNA: TGCAGCGTTGTTGACACTGAAGCTTTCTTT. Translation gives CSVVDTEAFF.

The rearrangement uses TRBV27 and TRBJ1-2; D gene ambiguous. The germline gives CDR1 MNHEY, CDR2 SMNVEV (reference sequence). This CDR3 has 14 residues. V was shortened by 5 bases and J by 0 bases, with 10 bases between the two germline ends. The CDR3 region has the DNA TGTGCCAGCAGTGTCGGCAGAGCTAACTATGGCTACACCTTC. This translates into CASSVGRANYGYTF.

This clonotype was detected ten times or more. The DNA for the CDR3 is TGTGCCAGCAGTTTAGACGGAAACATTCAGTACTTC. It translates to CASSLDGNIQYF. The chain combines TRBV12-3 or TRBV12-4 with TRBJ2-4; D unclear. The CDR3 runs 12 residues. V was pared by 1 base and J by 6 bases, with 4 bases between.

The table lists this clonotype with many counts. The chain employs TRBV5-1 and TRBJ1-2; D remains unclear. Trimming stripped 1 base from V and 4 bases from J, with 11 bases between. The length of the CDR3 is 14 residues. The germline CDR1 and CDR2 sequences are SGHRS and YFSETQ. The CDR3 nucleotides read TGCGCCAGCAGCTTGCGGGTTGACGGCTATGGCTACACCTTC. Translating gives CASSLRVDGYGYTF.

This clonotype was seen repeatedly, ten times or more. The rearrangement links TRBV4-1 to TRBJ2-5, with D tentatively TRBD2 (6 bases). The CDR3 consists of 15 residues. With 4 bases removed from V and 5 bases from J, the gap between germline ends came to 17 bases. CDR1 and CDR2 (germline): MGHRA, YSYEKL. This CDR3 reads CASSPLAFLSETQYF. For the CDR3, the DNA is TGCGCCAGCAGCCCACTAGCCTTCTTATCGGAGACCCAGTACTTC.

A few counts support this clonotype. This chain links TRBV20-1 with TRBJ2-1, with 9 bases matching TRBD2. Germline V CDR1 and CDR2: DFQATT, SNEGSKA (reference sequence). The CDR3 length is 17 residues. The CDR3 DNA reads as TGCGGAACACCGGGACTAGCAAATACCCGGTCCTACAATGAGCAGTTCTTC. It specifies CGTPGLANTRSYNEQFF.

This clonotype was observed a few times. This chain uses TRBV5-1 with TRBJ1-1; no reliable D call. Germline loops: CDR1 SGHRS, CDR2 YFSETQ. This CDR3 region has 14 residues. V was trimmed by 4 bases and J by 0 bases, leaving 10 bases between them. CDR3 region: CASSESLLNTEAFF. In DNA, the CDR3 is TGCGCCAGCAGCGAATCGCTGTTGAACACTGAAGCTTTCTTT.

This clonotype was seen at least ten times. The CDR3: CASSQPSTVYEQYF. DNA of the CDR3: TGTGCCAGCAGCCAACCCTCCACGGTCTACGAGCAGTACTTC. This chain links TRBV16 with TRBJ2-7; no clear D gene. The CDR3 has 14 amino acids. Per the germline V gene, CDR1 is KGHSY and CDR2 is FQNENV. Trimming removed 2 bases at V and 3 bases at J, with 11 bases between.

The chain is built from TRBV7-2 and TRBJ2-7, with 9 bases fitting TRBD1. J gave up 4 bases and V 4 bases, and 5 bases lay outside the gene matches. From germline, CDR1 is SGHTA and CDR2 FQGNSA. This CDR3 is built from 14 residues. The CDR3 here is CASSSRTGDYEQYF. DNA for the CDR3: TGTGCCAGCAGCTCCAGGACAGGGGATTACGAGCAGTACTTC.

This clonotype was seen at least ten times. The chain employs TRBV7-2 and TRBJ1-2, with D uncertain. The CDR3 covers 15 residues. The germline V and J ends were trimmed by 2 bases and 6 bases, with 16 bases remaining between them. Germline V gene lookup returns CDR1 SGHTA and CDR2 FQGNSA. The CDR3 region is CASSLPVRQTNGYTF. CDR3 nucleotide sequence: TGTGCCAGCAGCTTACCGGTTCGGCAGACAAATGGCTACACCTTC. The full variable domain, in which reference TRBV7-2 and TRBJ1-2 provide the parts outside the CDR3, is GAGVSQSPSNKVTEKGKDVELRCDPISGHTALYWYRQSLGQGLEFLIYFQGNSAPDKSGLPSDRFSAERTGGSVSTLTIQRTQQEDSAVYLCASSLPVRQTNGYTFGSGTRLTVV.

This clonotype was counted ten times or more. This chain connects TRBV25-1 to TRBJ2-5, with 8 bases that match TRBD2. The CDR3 length is 13 residues. The V gene's germline CDR1 is MGHDK and CDR2 SYGVNS. V lost 8 bases, J lost 3 bases, and 5 bases stayed unmatched. For the CDR3, the DNA is TGTGCCAGCTCACGACTAGCGAAAGAGACCCAGTACTTC. It translates to CASSRLAKETQYF.

The chain employs TRBV12-3 or TRBV12-4 and TRBJ2-1; D may be TRBD2 (5 bases). Trimming pared 6 bases from V and 2 bases from J, leaving 8 bases between. The CDR3 extends over 13 amino acids. The CDR3: CASRSRAYNEQFF. CDR3 bases: TGTGCCAGCAGGTCGCGGGCCTACAATGAGCAGTTCTTC.